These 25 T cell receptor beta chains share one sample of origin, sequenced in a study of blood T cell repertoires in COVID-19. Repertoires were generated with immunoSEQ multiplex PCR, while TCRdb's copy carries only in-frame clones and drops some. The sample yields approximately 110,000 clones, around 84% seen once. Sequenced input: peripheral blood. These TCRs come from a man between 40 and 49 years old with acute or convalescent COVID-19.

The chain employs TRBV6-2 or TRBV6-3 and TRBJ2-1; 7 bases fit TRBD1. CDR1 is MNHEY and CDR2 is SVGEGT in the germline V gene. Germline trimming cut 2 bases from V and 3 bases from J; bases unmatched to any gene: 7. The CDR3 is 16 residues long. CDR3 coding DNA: TGTGCCAGCAGTTACACCGGACAGGAGGTCTACAATGAGCAGTTCTTC. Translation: CASSYTGQEVYNEQFF.

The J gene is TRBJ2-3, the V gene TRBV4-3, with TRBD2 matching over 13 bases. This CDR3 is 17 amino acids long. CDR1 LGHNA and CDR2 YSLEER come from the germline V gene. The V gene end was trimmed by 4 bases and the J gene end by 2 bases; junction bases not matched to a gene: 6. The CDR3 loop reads CASSPRLAGGFTDTQYF. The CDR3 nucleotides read TGCGCCAGCAGCCCCCGACTAGCGGGGGGCTTCACAGATACGCAGTATTTT.

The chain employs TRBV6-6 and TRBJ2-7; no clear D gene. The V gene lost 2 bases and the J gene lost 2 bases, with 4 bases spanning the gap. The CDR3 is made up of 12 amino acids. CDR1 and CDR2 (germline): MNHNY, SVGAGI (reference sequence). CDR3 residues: CASSYGTYEQYF. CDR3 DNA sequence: TGTGCCAGCAGTTACGGCACCTACGAGCAGTACTTC.

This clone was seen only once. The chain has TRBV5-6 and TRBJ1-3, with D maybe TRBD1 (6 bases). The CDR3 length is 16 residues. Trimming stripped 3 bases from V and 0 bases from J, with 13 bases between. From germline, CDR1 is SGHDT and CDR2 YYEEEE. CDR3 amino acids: CASSSTETGSGNTIYF. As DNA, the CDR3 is TGTGCCAGCAGCTCCACGGAGACAGGCTCTGGAAACACCATATATTTT.

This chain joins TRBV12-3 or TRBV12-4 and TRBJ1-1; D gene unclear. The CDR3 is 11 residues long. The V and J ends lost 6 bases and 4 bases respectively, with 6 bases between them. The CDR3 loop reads CASSSSTEAFF. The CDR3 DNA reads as TGTGCCAGCAGCTCCAGCACTGAAGCTTTCTTT.

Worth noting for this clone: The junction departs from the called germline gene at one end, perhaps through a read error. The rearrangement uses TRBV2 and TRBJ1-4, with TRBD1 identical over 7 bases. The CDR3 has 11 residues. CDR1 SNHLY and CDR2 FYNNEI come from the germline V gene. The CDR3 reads CASSEARQGVF. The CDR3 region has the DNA TGTGCCAGCAGTGAAGCCAGACAGGGTGTTTTT.

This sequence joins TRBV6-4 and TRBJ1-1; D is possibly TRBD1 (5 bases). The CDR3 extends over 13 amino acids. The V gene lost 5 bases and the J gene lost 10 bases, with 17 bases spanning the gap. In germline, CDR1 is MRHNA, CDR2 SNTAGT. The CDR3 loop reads CASSPRGGIGAFF. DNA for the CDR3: TGTGCCAGCAGTCCCCGGGGGGGGATCGGAGCTTTCTTT.

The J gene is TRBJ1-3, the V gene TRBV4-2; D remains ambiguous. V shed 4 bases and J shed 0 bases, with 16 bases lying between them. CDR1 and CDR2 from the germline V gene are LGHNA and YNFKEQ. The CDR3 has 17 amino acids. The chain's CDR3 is CASSLKAASNSGNTIYF. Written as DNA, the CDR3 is TGTGCCAGCAGCCTAAAGGCGGCTTCCAACTCTGGAAACACCATATATTTT.

CDR3 DNA: TGTGCCAGCAGTTACTTTCCGGGAAACACCATATATTTT. This sequence encodes CASSYFPGNTIYF. The chain uses TRBV6-6 and TRBJ1-3; D gene unclear. The CDR3 is 13 amino acids. V lost 1 base and J 4 bases, leaving 5 bases between the germline ends. Germline V gives CDR1 MNHNY, CDR2 SVGAGI (reference sequence).

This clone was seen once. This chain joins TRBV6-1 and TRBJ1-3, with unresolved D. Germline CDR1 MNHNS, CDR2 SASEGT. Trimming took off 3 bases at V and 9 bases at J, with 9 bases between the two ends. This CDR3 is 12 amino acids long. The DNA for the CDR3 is TGTGCCAGCAGTGAGTCAGGCCCCACCATATATTTT. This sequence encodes CASSESGPTIYF.

The CDR3 DNA is TGTGCCAGCAGTTACTCGTCGATAGCTAAGTACAATGAGCAGTTCTTC. Encoded protein: CASSYSSIAKYNEQFF. The chain joins TRBV6-6 to TRBJ2-1; D not resolved. Germline-derived CDR1 and CDR2 are MNHNY and SVGAGI (reference sequence). Trimming removed 0 bases at V and 4 bases at J, with 13 bases between. The CDR3 spans 16 residues.

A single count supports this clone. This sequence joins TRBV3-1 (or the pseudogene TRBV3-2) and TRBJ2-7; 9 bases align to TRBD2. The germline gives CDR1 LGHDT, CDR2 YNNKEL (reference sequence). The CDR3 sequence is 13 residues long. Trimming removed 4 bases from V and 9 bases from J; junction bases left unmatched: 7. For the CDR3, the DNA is TGTGCCAGCAGCCTAGCGGGGGATTCGGGGCAGTACTTC. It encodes CASSLAGDSGQYF.

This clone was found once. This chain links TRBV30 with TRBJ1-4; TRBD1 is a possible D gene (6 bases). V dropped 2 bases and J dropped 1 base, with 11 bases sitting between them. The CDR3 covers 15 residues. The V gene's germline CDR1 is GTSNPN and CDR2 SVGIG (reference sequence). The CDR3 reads CAWSPQGITNEKLFF. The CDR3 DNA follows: TGTGCCTGGAGTCCCCAGGGGATAACTAATGAAAAACTGTTTTTT.

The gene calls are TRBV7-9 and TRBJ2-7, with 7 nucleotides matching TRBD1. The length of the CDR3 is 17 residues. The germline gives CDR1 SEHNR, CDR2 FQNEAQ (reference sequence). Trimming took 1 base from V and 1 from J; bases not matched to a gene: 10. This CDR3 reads CASSLDLDYRGSYEQYF. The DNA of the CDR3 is TGTGCCAGCAGCTTAGACCTAGACTACAGGGGTTCCTACGAGCAGTACTTC.

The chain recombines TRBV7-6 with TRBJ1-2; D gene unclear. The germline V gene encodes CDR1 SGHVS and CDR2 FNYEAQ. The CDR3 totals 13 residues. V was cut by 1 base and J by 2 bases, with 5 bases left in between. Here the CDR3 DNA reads TGTGCCAGCAGCTTAGGGGAGAACTATGGCTACACCTTC. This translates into CASSLGENYGYTF.

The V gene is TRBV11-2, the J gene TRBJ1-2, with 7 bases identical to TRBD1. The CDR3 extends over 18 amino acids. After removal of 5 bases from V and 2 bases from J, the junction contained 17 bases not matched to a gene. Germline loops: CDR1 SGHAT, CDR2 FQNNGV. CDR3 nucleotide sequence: TGTGCCAGCAGCCATGGTGGGGGACAGACCGGACGAAACTATGGCTACACCTTC. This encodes CASSHGGGQTGRNYGYTF.

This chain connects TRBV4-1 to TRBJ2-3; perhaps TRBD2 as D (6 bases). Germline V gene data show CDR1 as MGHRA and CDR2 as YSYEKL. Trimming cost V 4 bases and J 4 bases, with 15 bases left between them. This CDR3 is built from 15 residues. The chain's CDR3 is CASSPGTSVADTQYF. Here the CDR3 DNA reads TGCGCCAGCAGCCCAGGGACTTCAGTAGCAGATACGCAGTATTTT.

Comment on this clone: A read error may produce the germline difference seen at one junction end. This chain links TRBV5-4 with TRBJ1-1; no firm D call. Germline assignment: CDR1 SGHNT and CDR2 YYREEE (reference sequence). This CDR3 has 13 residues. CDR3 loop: CANSLYLNTEAFF. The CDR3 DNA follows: TGTGCCAACAGCTTGTATCTGAACACTGAAGCTTTCTTT.

The CDR3 region is CAISAGSNQPQHF. Here the CDR3 DNA reads TGTGCCATCAGTGCCGGTAGTAATCAGCCCCAGCATTTT. This chain joins TRBV10-3 and TRBJ1-5; D is undetermined. Deletions cut 4 bases from V and 4 bases from J, with 8 bases between. Per germline, CDR1 ENHRY and CDR2 SYGVKD. The CDR3 extends over 13 amino acids.

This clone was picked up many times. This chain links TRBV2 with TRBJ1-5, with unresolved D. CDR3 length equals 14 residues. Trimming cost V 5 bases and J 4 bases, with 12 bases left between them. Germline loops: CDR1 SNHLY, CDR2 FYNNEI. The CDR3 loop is CASSLDSLNQPQHF. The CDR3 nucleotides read TGTGCCAGCAGTCTAGACTCCTTAAATCAGCCCCAGCATTTT.

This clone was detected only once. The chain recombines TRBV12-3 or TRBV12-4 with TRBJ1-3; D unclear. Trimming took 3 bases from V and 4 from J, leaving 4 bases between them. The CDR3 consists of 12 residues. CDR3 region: CASSLRGNTIYF. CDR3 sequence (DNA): TGTGCCAGCAGTTTGAGGGGAAACACCATATATTTT.

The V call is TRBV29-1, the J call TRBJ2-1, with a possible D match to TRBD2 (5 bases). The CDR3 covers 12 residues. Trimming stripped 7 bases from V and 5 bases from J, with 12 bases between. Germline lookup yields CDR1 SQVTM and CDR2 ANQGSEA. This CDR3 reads CSGGLGDNEQFF. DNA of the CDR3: TGCAGCGGTGGACTTGGGGACAATGAGCAGTTCTTC.

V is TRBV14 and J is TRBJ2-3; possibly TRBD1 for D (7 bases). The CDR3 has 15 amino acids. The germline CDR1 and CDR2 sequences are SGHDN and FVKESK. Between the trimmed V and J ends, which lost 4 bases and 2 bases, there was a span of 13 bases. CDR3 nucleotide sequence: TGTGCCAGCAGCCCCCTCAGGGGGGACACAGATACGCAGTATTTT. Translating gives CASSPLRGDTDTQYF.

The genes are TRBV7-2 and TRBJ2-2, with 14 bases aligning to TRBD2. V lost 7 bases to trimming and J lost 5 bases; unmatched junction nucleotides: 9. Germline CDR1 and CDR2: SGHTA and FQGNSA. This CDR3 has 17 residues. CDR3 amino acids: CASTRTSGGLRTGELFF. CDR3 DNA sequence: TGTGCCAGCACCAGGACTAGCGGGGGGCTGAGGACCGGGGAGCTGTTTTTT.

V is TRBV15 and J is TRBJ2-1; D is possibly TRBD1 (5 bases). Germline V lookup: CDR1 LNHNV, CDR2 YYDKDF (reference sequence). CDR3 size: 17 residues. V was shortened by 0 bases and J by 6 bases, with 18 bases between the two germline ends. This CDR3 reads CATSREGLDLLINEQFF. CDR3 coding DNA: TGTGCCACCAGCAGAGAGGGGCTGGACCTCCTGATCAATGAGCAGTTCTTC.